This TCR beta chain was profiled in a study of cytomegalovirus exposure and HLA in healthy donors. Whole-study context: There were 117 million unique TCR beta sequences, drawn from some 180 million T cells, in an earlier analysis. Study-level findings and limits: Donors were assumed by presence/absence analyses to have roughly uniform sequencing depth. In terms of immune exposure information, only CMV serostatus was available. In a later analysis, TCR beta V- and J-gene trimming was associated with a missense DCLRE1C variant.

The PCR employed 60 Vbeta primers together with 13 Jbeta primers. TCRdb's copy holds only in-frame clones and misses some; the assay was immunoSEQ multiplex PCR. The sample has 150,000 to 200,000 clones, 77% seen once. CDR3 size: 15 residues. The germline V and J ends were trimmed by 5 bases and 3 bases, with 14 bases remaining between them. The germline CDR1 and CDR2 sequences are SGHVS and FQNEAQ. As to this clone: What it binds is not known.

This sequence was found in a woman aged 25-40 years in good health and CMV-seronegative. The chain is built from TRBV7-8 and TRBJ1-3; D remains unclear. The sequencing sample was made of PBMCs. Here the CDR3 reads CASSPRRDGGNTIYF. DNA for the CDR3: TGTGCCAGCAGCCCCAGACGGGATGGTGGAAACACCATATATTTT.